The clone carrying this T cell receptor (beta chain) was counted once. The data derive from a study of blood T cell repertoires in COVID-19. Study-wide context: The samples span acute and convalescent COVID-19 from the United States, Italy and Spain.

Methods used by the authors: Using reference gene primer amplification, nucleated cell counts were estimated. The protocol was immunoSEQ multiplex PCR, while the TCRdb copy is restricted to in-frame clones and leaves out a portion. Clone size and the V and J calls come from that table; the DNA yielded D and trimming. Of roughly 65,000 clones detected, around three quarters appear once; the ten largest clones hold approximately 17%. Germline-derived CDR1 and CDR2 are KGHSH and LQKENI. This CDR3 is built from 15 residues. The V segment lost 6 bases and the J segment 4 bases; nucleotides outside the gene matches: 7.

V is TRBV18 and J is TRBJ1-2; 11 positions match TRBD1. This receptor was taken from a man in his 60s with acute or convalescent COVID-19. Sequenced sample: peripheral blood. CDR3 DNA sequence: TGTGCCAGCTCCTCTGGACAGGGGGCTGTCTATGGCTACACCTTC. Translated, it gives CASSSGQGAVYGYTF.